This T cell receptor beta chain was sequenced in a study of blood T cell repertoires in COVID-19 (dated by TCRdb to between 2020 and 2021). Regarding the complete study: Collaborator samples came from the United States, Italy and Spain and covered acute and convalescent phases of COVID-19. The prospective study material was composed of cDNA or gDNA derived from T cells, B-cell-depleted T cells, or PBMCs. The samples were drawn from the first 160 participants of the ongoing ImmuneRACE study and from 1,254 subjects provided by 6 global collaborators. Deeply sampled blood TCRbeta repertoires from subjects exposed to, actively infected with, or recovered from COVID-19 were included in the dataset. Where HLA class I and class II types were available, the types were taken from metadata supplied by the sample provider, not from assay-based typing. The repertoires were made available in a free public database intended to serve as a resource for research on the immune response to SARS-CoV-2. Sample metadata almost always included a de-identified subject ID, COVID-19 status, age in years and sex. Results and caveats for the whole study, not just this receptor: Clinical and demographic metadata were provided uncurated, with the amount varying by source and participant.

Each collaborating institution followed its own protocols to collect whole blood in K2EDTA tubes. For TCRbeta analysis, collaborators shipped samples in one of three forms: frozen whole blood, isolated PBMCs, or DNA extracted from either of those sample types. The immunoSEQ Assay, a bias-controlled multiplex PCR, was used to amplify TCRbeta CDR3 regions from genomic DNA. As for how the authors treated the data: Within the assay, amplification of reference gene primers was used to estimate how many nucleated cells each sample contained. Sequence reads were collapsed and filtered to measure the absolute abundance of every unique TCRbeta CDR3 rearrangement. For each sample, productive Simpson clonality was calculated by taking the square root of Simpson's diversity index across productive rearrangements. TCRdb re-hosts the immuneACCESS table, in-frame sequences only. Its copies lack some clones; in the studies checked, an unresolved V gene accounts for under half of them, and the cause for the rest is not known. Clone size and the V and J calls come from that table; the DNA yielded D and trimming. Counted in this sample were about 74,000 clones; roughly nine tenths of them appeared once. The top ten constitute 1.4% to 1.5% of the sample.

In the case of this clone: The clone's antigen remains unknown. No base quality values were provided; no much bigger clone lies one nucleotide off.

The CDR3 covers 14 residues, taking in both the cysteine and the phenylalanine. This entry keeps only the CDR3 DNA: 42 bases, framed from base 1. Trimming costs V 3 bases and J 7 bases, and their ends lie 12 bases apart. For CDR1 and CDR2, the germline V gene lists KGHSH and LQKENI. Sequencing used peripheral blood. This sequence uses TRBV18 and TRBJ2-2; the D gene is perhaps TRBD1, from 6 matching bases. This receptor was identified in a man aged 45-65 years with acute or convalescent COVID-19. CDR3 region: CASSPTGTGGELFF. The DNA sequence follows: TGTGCCAGCTCACCCACAGGGACCGGCGGGGAGCTGTTTTTT.